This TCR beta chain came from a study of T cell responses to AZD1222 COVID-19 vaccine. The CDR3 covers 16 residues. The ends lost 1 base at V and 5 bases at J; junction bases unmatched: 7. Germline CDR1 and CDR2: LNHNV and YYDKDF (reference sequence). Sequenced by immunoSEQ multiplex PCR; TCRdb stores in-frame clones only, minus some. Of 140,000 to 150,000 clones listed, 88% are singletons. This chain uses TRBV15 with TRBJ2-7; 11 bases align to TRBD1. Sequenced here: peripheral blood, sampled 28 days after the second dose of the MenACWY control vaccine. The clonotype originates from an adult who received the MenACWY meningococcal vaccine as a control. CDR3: CATSRATDRGRNEQYF. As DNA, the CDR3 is TGTGCCACCAGCAGAGCGACGGACAGGGGGCGTAACGAGCAGTACTTC. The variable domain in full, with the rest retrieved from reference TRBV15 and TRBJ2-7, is DAMVIQNPRYQVTQFGKPVTLSCSQTLNHNVMYWYQQKSSQAPKLLFHYYDKDFNNEADTPDNFQSRRPNTSFCFLDIRSPGLGDTAMYLCATSRATDRGRNEQYFGPGTRLTVT.